This T cell receptor (beta chain) is from a study of response to subunit inactivated influenza vaccine. Study-wide points: Each seasonal influenza vaccination recruits few new T cells, the authors suggested.

In regard to this clonotype: Its antigen is unknown.

In TCRdb, the RT-PCR reads were re-called with MiXCR into one record per CDR3 protein. The sample holds about 570,000 distinct CDR3 sequences; approximately 10% are singletons and the top ten take 8% to 13%. Trimming stripped 5 bases from V and 0 bases from J, with 17 bases between. CDR3 size: 17 residues. The germline gives CDR1 SGHTA, CDR2 FQGNSA. The sample was also linked to a second study, of T cells expressing NK-cell markers. As reported in that work: Scientists made TCR beta cDNA using 5'RACE template switching with UMIs.

V and J are TRBV7-2 and TRBJ2-1; D might be TRBD1 (5 bases). This clonotype was sampled from a man aged 45-60 years who received an inactivated influenza vaccine. This sample comprised PBMCs from blood, obtained on the day of vaccination. CDR3 in DNA: TGTGCCAGCAGCCCAGGGTTTAGTGGCCTCTCCTACAATGAGCAGTTCTTC. This codes for CASSPGFSGLSYNEQFF.